The 25 T cell receptor beta chains below all came from one sample that was sequenced in a study of T-cell memory formation after mild COVID-19. Via MiXCR, TCRdb re-called the 5' RACE reads, giving one row per CDR3 protein. This table holds over 400,000 distinct CDR3 sequences, 20% to 30% found once. Material for sequencing was PBMCs or a T cell subset sorted from them (not recorded which). These receptor sequences come from an adult woman who had mild COVID-19 (a few samples of this study predate the infection). Cell type and time point are not known.

The CDR3 reads CASSRSFLGQFQETQYF. CDR3 DNA: TGTGCCAGCAGCCGCAGTTTCCTAGGACAGTTTCAAGAGACCCAGTACTTC. The rearrangement links TRBV6-5 to TRBJ2-5; D is possibly TRBD1 (6 bases). V was shortened by 6 bases and J by 2 bases, with 22 bases between the two germline ends. From germline, CDR1 is MNHEY and CDR2 SVGAGI. This CDR3 has 17 residues.

The rearrangement uses TRBV7-3 and TRBJ1-1; 8 bases agree with TRBD1. This CDR3 has 16 amino acids. V shed 0 bases and J 4 bases; nucleotides not matched to a gene: 7. Germline CDR1 is SGHTA and CDR2 is FQGTGA. In DNA, the CDR3 is TGTGCCAGCAGCTTAACTCCGGACAGGGAGAGCACTGAAGCTTTCTTT. Its translation: CASSLTPDRESTEAFF.

This clonotype was seen a handful of times. V and J are TRBV24-1 and TRBJ1-5; 8 bases align to TRBD1. The J segment lost 5 bases and the V segment lost 8 bases, leaving 4 bases of the junction unmatched. CDR1 KGHDR and CDR2 SFDVKD come from the germline V gene. The CDR3 consists of 13 residues. As DNA, the CDR3 is TGTGCCACCAAGGACAGGGAGGATCAGCCCCAGCATTTT. Its translation: CATKDREDQPQHF.

The chain carries TRBV5-1 and TRBJ2-2, with a possible D match to TRBD1 (5 bases). From germline, CDR1 is SGHRS and CDR2 YFSETQ. V was shortened by 4 bases and J by 2 bases, with 9 bases between the two germline ends. The CDR3 loop spans 14 amino acids. This CDR3 is CASSPDINTGELFF. As DNA, the CDR3 is TGCGCCAGCAGCCCGGACATCAACACCGGGGAGCTGTTTTTT.

This clonotype was counted between two and nine times. The chain carries TRBV2 and TRBJ2-7; D perhaps matches TRBD2 (6 bases). The CDR3 is 14 amino acids. Germline lookup yields CDR1 SNHLY and CDR2 FYNNEI. V lost 8 bases and J 7 bases, leaving 21 bases between the germline ends. CDR3 loop: CASQPGLPGGEQYF. The CDR3, as DNA: TGTGCCAGCCAACCGGGACTCCCGGGCGGGGAGCAGTACTTC.

V gene TRBV7-8 combines with J gene TRBJ1-1; no reliable D call. The CDR3 contains 15 residues. V was clipped by 5 bases and J by 2 bases, with 15 bases between them. The germline V gene has CDR1 SGHVS and CDR2 FQNEAQ. This CDR3 reads CASSDAFGLNTEAFF. CDR3 nucleotides: TGTGCCAGCAGCGATGCCTTCGGGTTAAACACTGAAGCTTTCTTT.

The rearrangement links TRBV12-3 or TRBV12-4 to TRBJ2-1; D assignment may be TRBD1 or TRBD2 (5 bases each). Trimming cost V 5 bases and J 10 bases, with 18 bases left between them. The CDR3 loop spans 14 amino acids. As DNA, the CDR3 is TGTGCCAGCAGTCCCCTGCGGGTGGGGCGGGAGCAGTTCTTC. Its protein is CASSPLRVGREQFF.

The table lists this clonotype with a few counts. The chain joins TRBV11-2 to TRBJ2-7; possibly TRBD1 for D (5 bases). The CDR3 loop spans 15 amino acids. The V gene's germline CDR1 is SGHAT and CDR2 FQNNGV. V was cut by 2 bases and J by 1 base, with 12 bases left in between. The CDR3 region has the DNA TGTGCCAGCAGCTTACACAGTGGGGCATCCTACGAGCAGTACTTC. This codes for CASSLHSGASYEQYF.

This clonotype was recorded a few times. The J gene is TRBJ2-7, the V gene TRBV7-3; D is unresolved. The CDR3 spans 13 residues. V gave up 4 bases and J gave up 3 bases, with 10 bases separating them. CDR1 is SGHTA and CDR2 is FQGTGA in the germline V gene. The CDR3: CASSSGSHYEQYF. As DNA, the CDR3 is TGTGCCAGCAGCTCGGGCAGCCACTACGAGCAGTACTTC. Complete variable domain (other parts from reference TRBV7-3 and TRBJ2-7): GAGVSQTPSNKVTEKGKYVELRCDPISGHTALYWYRQSLGQGPEFLIYFQGTGAADDSGLPNDRFFAVRPEGSVSTLKIQRTERGDSAVYLCASSSGSHYEQYFGPGTRLTVT.

The rearrangement uses TRBV29-1 and TRBJ2-1; TRBD2 agrees at 11 bases. J was trimmed by 5 bases and V by 6 bases; bases with no gene match: 6. Germline V gene lookup returns CDR1 SQVTM and CDR2 ANQGSEA. CDR3 length equals 14 residues. CDR3 bases: TGCAGCGTGGGCGGGACTAGCGGAGACAATGAGCAGTTCTTC. Amino acid sequence: CSVGGTSGDNEQFF.

This clonotype was observed a few times. The chain links TRBV4-1 to TRBJ1-5; perhaps TRBD1 as D (5 bases). The CDR3 is 16 residues long. V dropped 0 bases and J dropped 4 bases, with 13 bases sitting between them. Germline lookup yields CDR1 MGHRA and CDR2 YSYEKL. The CDR3 nucleotides are TGCGCCAGCAGCCAAGATTATGGGGCAGGTAATCAGCCCCAGCATTTT. Protein sequence: CASSQDYGAGNQPQHF.

This clonotype has more than one count but fewer than ten. This chain joins TRBV11-3 and TRBJ2-1, with D unresolved. The ends were cut back, 1 base at V and 4 bases at J, with 11 bases in the middle. This CDR3 spans 15 amino acids. The germline V gene has CDR1 SGHNT and CDR2 YENEEA. Here the CDR3 DNA reads TGTGCCAGCAGCTTAGCTCCCGCCCTTTACAATGAGCAGTTCTTC. Amino acid sequence: CASSLAPALYNEQFF.

V gene TRBV12-3 or TRBV12-4 combines with J gene TRBJ1-5, with TRBD1 matching over 12 bases. CDR3 length: 16 residues. The V segment lost 6 bases and the J segment 2 bases; nucleotides outside the gene matches: 5. The CDR3 DNA sequence: TGTGCCAGCAGCCCGGGACAGGGGGCTGGCAATCAGCCCCAGCATTTT. Amino acids: CASSPGQGAGNQPQHF.

This clonotype was counted a few times. The V gene is TRBV10-3, the J gene TRBJ2-3; D gene unclear. Germline V gene lookup returns CDR1 ENHRY and CDR2 SYGVKD. Trimming stripped 6 bases from V and 2 bases from J, with 15 bases between. CDR3 size: 15 residues. CDR3 amino acids: CAIRGERPNTDTQYF. The CDR3 region has the DNA TGTGCCATCAGAGGAGAACGACCAAACACAGATACGCAGTATTTT.

The V call is TRBV6-5, the J call TRBJ1-1, with 10 bases aligning to TRBD1. Germline V lookup: CDR1 MNHEY, CDR2 SVGAGI. V lost 5 bases to trimming and J lost 7 bases; unmatched junction nucleotides: 7. CDR3 size: 14 residues. Here the CDR3 reads CASSPGQGPLEAFF. The CDR3 DNA reads as TGTGCCAGCAGTCCGGGACAGGGGCCCCTTGAAGCTTTCTTT.

The chain is built from TRBV14 and TRBJ2-5, with 8 bases fitting TRBD2. V shed 0 bases and J 2 bases; nucleotides not matched to a gene: 5. This CDR3 is built from 16 residues. Germline V CDR1 and CDR2: SGHDN, FVKESK. The CDR3 DNA follows: TGTGCCAGCAGCCAAGAAGTGGGACTAGTACAAGAGACCCAGTACTTC. This encodes CASSQEVGLVQETQYF.

CDR3 sequence reads: CASSFGGGQRTDTQYF. As DNA, the CDR3 is TGCGCCAGCAGCTTCGGCGGGGGACAAAGAACAGATACGCAGTATTTT. V usage is TRBV5-1 and J usage is TRBJ2-3; tentative D call: TRBD2 (7 bases). V was trimmed by 2 bases and J by 3 bases, leaving 16 bases between them. The CDR3 has 16 residues. Germline assignment: CDR1 SGHRS and CDR2 YFSETQ.

This clonotype showed up just a few times. The chain uses TRBV7-9 and TRBJ2-5, with D perhaps matching TRBD1 or TRBD2 (6 bases each). This CDR3 has 15 residues. CDR1 is SEHNR, CDR2 FQNEAQ, per germline (reference sequence). The V and J ends lost 3 bases and 4 bases respectively, with 15 bases between them. CDR3 DNA sequence: TGTGCCAGCAGCTTCGGGTTGGGGGGCGCAGAGACCCAGTACTTC. This sequence encodes CASSFGLGGAETQYF.

The rearrangement links TRBV3-1 to TRBJ1-1; a possible D gene is TRBD1 (5 bases). The CDR3 is made up of 16 amino acids. Trimming pared 0 bases from V and 6 bases from J, leaving 17 bases between. Looked up from germline, CDR1 is LGHDT and CDR2 is YNNKEL (reference sequence). Here the CDR3 DNA reads TGTGCCAGCAGCCAAGAATGGATGGGGGTTGTGGCTGAAGCTTTCTTT. Protein product: CASSQEWMGVVAEAFF.

This clonotype has just a few counts. This chain joins TRBV6-1 and TRBJ2-3; 15 bases map to TRBD2. The CDR3 spans 17 residues. Germline assignment: CDR1 MNHNS and CDR2 SASEGT. V was clipped by 9 bases and J by 2 bases; unmatched bases: 9. This CDR3 is CASPPGLAGGNTDTQYF. In DNA form, the CDR3 reads TGTGCCAGTCCACCGGGACTAGCGGGGGGAAACACAGATACGCAGTATTTT.

The chain is built from TRBV12-3 or TRBV12-4 and TRBJ2-1, with TRBD2 identical over 9 bases. Trimming took 6 bases from V and 8 from J; bases not matched to a gene: 5. The CDR3 length is 13 residues. The CDR3 is CASRWGLADEQFF. The CDR3 region has the DNA TGTGCCAGCAGATGGGGACTAGCCGATGAGCAGTTCTTC.

J is TRBJ1-1 and V is TRBV7-2, with TRBD1 as a possible D gene (5 bases). This CDR3 comprises 16 residues. Trimming removed 0 bases at V and 5 bases at J, with 16 bases between. CDR1 is SGHTA and CDR2 is FQGNSA in the germline V gene. The CDR3 DNA is TGTGCCAGCAGCTTAGCGTCGGGAGGGGCGAGTACTGAAGCTTTCTTT. This sequence encodes CASSLASGGASTEAFF.

This clonotype has more than one count but fewer than ten. J is TRBJ1-1 and V is TRBV29-1; D possibly corresponds to TRBD1 (5 bases). This CDR3 has 13 amino acids. V was trimmed by 6 bases and J by 6 bases, leaving 17 bases between them. The V gene's germline CDR1 is SQVTM and CDR2 ANQGSEA. The CDR3 sequence is CSVGDQVGSEAFF. CDR3 sequence (DNA): TGCAGCGTGGGGGACCAAGTTGGGTCTGAAGCTTTCTTT.

The gene calls are TRBV7-9 and TRBJ2-2, with a tentative D call TRBD1 (5 bases). The germline V and J ends were trimmed by 3 bases and 3 bases, with 11 bases remaining between them. Germline CDR1 reads SEHNR; CDR2 reads FQNEAQ (reference sequence). The CDR3 is 15 amino acids. The CDR3 loop is CASSFQGADTGELFF. The CDR3 DNA follows: TGTGCCAGCAGCTTTCAGGGCGCGGACACCGGGGAGCTGTTTTTT.

The V gene is TRBV15, the J gene TRBJ1-3; no firm D call. The V gene's germline CDR1 is LNHNV and CDR2 YYDKDF (reference sequence). This CDR3 is built from 15 residues. V was clipped by 8 bases and J by 4 bases, with 18 bases between them. In DNA form, the CDR3 reads TGTGCCACCCGTGGCGCAGCCCACGTCGGAAACACCATATATTTT. As protein: CATRGAAHVGNTIYF.